These 24 T cell receptor beta chains came from one sample sequenced in a study of cytomegalovirus exposure and HLA in healthy donors. This PCR relied on a set of 60 Vbeta primers and 13 Jbeta primers. The table came from immunoSEQ multiplex PCR; TCRdb's copy has only in-frame clones and leaves some out. In the table there are roughly 100,000 clones, 60% to 85% of which are singletons. Sequenced sample: PBMCs. These receptors came from a man aged 50 or older in good health and CMV-seropositive.

This chain connects TRBV7-2 to TRBJ2-5, with a possible D match to TRBD2 (6 bases). The DNA matches TRBJ2-7 better at its end, which makes the J call doubtful. The germline V gene encodes CDR1 SGHTA and CDR2 FQGNSA. The CDR3 length is 15 residues. The CDR3 loop is CASSLVGRGTYEQYF. Here the CDR3 DNA reads TGTGCCAGCAGCTTAGTAGGGCGGGGCACCTACGAGCAGTACTTC.

This chain connects TRBV5-1 to TRBJ2-7; 7 positions agree with TRBD1. Germline V gene data show CDR1 as SGHRS and CDR2 as YFSETQ. V dropped 4 bases and J dropped 4; count of bases not matched to a gene: 11. There are 15 residues in the CDR3. This chain's CDR3 is CASSPVPGQSYEQYF. The CDR3 DNA sequence: TGCGCCAGCAGCCCGGTACCGGGACAGAGTTACGAGCAGTACTTC.

The chain links TRBV28 to TRBJ1-5; 9 bases are shared with TRBD1. The trim removed 9 bases at V and 2 bases at J, leaving 5 bases unmatched. The CDR3 sequence is 14 residues long. Germline values: CDR1 MDHEN, CDR2 SYDVKM. This CDR3 is CASTGGIRNQPQHF. CDR3 coding DNA: TGTGCCAGTACAGGGGGCATCCGCAATCAGCCCCAGCATTTT.

The chain links TRBV19 to TRBJ1-1; 7 positions match TRBD1. Germline values: CDR1 LNHDA, CDR2 SQIVND (reference sequence). CDR3 length: 13 amino acids. V was pared by 7 bases and J by 3 bases, with 5 bases of the junction left unmatched. The CDR3 sequence: CASKLQGYTEAFF. The CDR3 DNA reads as TGTGCCAGTAAGTTACAGGGGTACACTGAAGCTTTCTTT.

V gene TRBV5-1 combines with J gene TRBJ1-1; TRBD1 matches 7 bases. This CDR3 is 14 amino acids long. Germline V gives CDR1 SGHRS, CDR2 YFSETQ. The J segment lost 5 bases and the V segment lost 3 bases, leaving 7 bases of the junction unmatched. Written as DNA, the CDR3 is TGCGCCAGCAGCTCAACAGGGGCGGTGACTGAAGCTTTCTTT. It specifies CASSSTGAVTEAFF.

This chain uses TRBV7-8 with TRBJ2-7; D is possibly TRBD1 (6 bases). The CDR3 runs 15 residues. Germline-derived CDR1 and CDR2 are SGHVS and FQNEAQ. V was trimmed by 5 bases and J by 0 bases, leaving 14 bases between them. CDR3 bases: TGTGCCAGCAGCCCCGTGCAGGGGCTCTCCTACGAGCAGTACTTC. Its translation is CASSPVQGLSYEQYF.

The chain combines TRBV6-1 with TRBJ1-2; 7 bases match TRBD1. The junction had 6 bases not matched to a gene; V was cut back by 3 bases and J by 8 bases. CDR1 MNHNS and CDR2 SASEGT come from the germline V gene. The CDR3 has 13 amino acids. The CDR3 protein is CASSDGTADGYTF. In DNA form, the CDR3 reads TGTGCCAGCAGTGATGGGACAGCAGACGGCTACACCTTC.

V is TRBV7-8 and J is TRBJ2-7; 9 nucleotides align to TRBD1. The CDR3 runs 16 residues. V dropped 2 bases and J dropped 2; count of bases not matched to a gene: 7. Germline CDR1 and CDR2: SGHVS and FQNEAQ. CDR3 in DNA: TGTGCCAGCAGCTTATCCCGGACAGGGGCCCCCTACGAGCAGTACTTC. This sequence encodes CASSLSRTGAPYEQYF. Based on the CDR3 plus reference TRBV7-8 and TRBJ2-7, the full variable domain is GAGVSQSPRYKVAKRGQDVALRCDPISGHVSLFWYQQALGQGPEFLTYFQNEAQLDKSGLPSDRFFAERPEGSVSTLKIQRTQQEDSAVYLCASSLSRTGAPYEQYFGPGTRLTVT.

The chain joins TRBV4-1 to TRBJ2-3, with 9 bases that match TRBD2. Per the germline V gene, CDR1 is MGHRA and CDR2 is YSYEKL. This CDR3 is built from 15 residues. The ends lost 4 bases at V and 4 bases at J; junction bases unmatched: 6. This chain's CDR3 is CASSLSSGVSDTQYF. The DNA for the CDR3 is TGCGCCAGCAGCCTCTCTAGCGGGGTGTCAGATACGCAGTATTTT.

This CDR3 reads CASSFNTGGTGELFF. As DNA, the CDR3 is TGTGCCAGCAGTTTTAATACGGGTGGGACCGGGGAGCTGTTTTTT. This chain connects TRBV28 to TRBJ2-2, with unresolved D. V gave up 3 bases and J gave up 5 bases, with 13 bases separating them. The CDR3 spans 15 residues. Germline values: CDR1 MDHEN, CDR2 SYDVKM.

This chain joins TRBV4-1 and TRBJ2-2; TRBD2 matches at 14 bases. Germline CDR1 is MGHRA and CDR2 is YSYEKL. Germline trimming cut 4 bases from V and 3 bases from J; bases unmatched to any gene: 10. This CDR3 is built from 19 residues. CDR3 protein: CASSRKGLAGGEDTGELFF. CDR3 in DNA: TGCGCCAGCAGCCGGAAAGGACTAGCGGGAGGAGAAGACACCGGGGAGCTGTTTTTT.

The chain couples TRBV11-2 to TRBJ2-7, with a possible D match to TRBD1 (5 bases). The ends were cut back, 3 bases at V and 2 bases at J, with 14 bases in the middle. CDR3 length equals 15 residues. Germline V gives CDR1 SGHAT, CDR2 FQNNGV. CDR3 region: CASSFREFGPYEQYF. CDR3 DNA sequence: TGTGCCAGCAGCTTCAGGGAATTTGGCCCCTACGAGCAGTACTTC.

V and J are TRBV9 and TRBJ2-7, with D uncertain. This CDR3 region has 13 residues. Germline V gives CDR1 SGDLS, CDR2 YYNGEE. V gave up 1 base and J gave up 3 bases, with 8 bases separating them. The CDR3 nucleotides read TGTGCCAGCAGCGTATTGGCGGACTACGAGCAGTACTTC. It specifies CASSVLADYEQYF.

The chain employs TRBV11-2 and TRBJ2-7; 9 nucleotides align to TRBD1. The CDR3 extends over 15 amino acids. From germline, CDR1 is SGHAT and CDR2 FQNNGV. V lost 5 bases to trimming and J lost 2 bases; unmatched junction nucleotides: 7. The CDR3 loop reads CASSVAGTGTYEQYF. The CDR3 region has the DNA TGTGCCAGCAGCGTCGCCGGGACAGGGACCTACGAGCAGTACTTC.

The chain couples TRBV6-1 to TRBJ2-1; 8 nucleotides align to TRBD2. The ends lost 1 base at V and 4 bases at J; junction bases unmatched: 3. In germline, CDR1 is MNHNS, CDR2 SASEGT. The CDR3 covers 15 residues. The CDR3 DNA follows: TGTGCCAGCAGTGAAGGGACTAGCAATTACAATGAGCAGTTCTTC. This sequence encodes CASSEGTSNYNEQFF.

The V and J genes are TRBV7-9 and TRBJ2-7, with 7 bases that match TRBD1. Germline CDR1 SEHNR, CDR2 FQNEAQ (reference sequence). This CDR3 comprises 13 residues. With 0 bases clipped from V and 4 bases from J, the junction kept 0 bases outside the gene matches. CDR3 coding DNA: TGTGCCAGCAGCTTAGCGGGACAGTACGAGCAGTACTTC. Translating it yields CASSLAGQYEQYF.

This chain links TRBV27 with TRBJ1-2, with D possibly TRBD1 on 6 matching bases. Germline CDR1 is MNHEY and CDR2 is SMNVEV (reference sequence). This CDR3 has 14 amino acids. V lost 1 base to trimming and J lost 8 bases, with 14 bases between them. Here the CDR3 reads CASSLFRGARGYTF. The CDR3 DNA follows: TGTGCCAGCAGTTTATTTCGGGGGGCGCGGGGCTACACCTTC.

The chain couples TRBV6-6 to TRBJ1-1, with D maybe TRBD1 (5 bases). The germline CDR1 and CDR2 sequences are MNHNY and SVGAGI (reference sequence). The CDR3 is 13 residues long. V was cut by 5 bases and J by 4 bases, with 11 bases left in between. The CDR3 bases are TGTGCCAGCAGTAGAAGACAGCTCACTGAAGCTTTCTTT. It translates to CASSRRQLTEAFF.

This clone was picked up one time. V gene TRBV6-5 combines with J gene TRBJ1-2; D perhaps matches TRBD1 (6 bases). The germline CDR1 and CDR2 sequences are MNHEY and SVGAGI. CDR3 length equals 15 residues. Trimming removed 6 bases from V and 8 bases from J, with 22 bases in between. This chain's CDR3 is CASSPREGVSNGYTF. As DNA, the CDR3 is TGTGCCAGCAGCCCCAGGGAGGGGGTTTCTAACGGCTACACCTTC.

Only one count was recorded for this clone. The chain carries TRBV7-9 and TRBJ2-2, with 8 bases lining up with TRBD1. V was clipped by 3 bases and J by 5 bases; unmatched bases: 5. There are 15 residues in the CDR3. CDR1 SEHNR and CDR2 FQNEAQ come from the germline V gene (reference sequence). CDR3 in DNA: TGTGCCAGCAGCTTCGACAGGGGCTGGACCGGGGAGCTGTTTTTT. Translation: CASSFDRGWTGELFF.

The V call is TRBV5-4, the J call TRBJ2-1; 8 nucleotides agree with TRBD2. The CDR3 has 15 residues. Losses at the gene ends were 1 base for V and 7 bases for J; bases not matched to a gene: 7. CDR1 and CDR2 from the germline V gene are SGHNT and YYREEE (reference sequence). CDR3 protein: CASSLNSGRYNEQFF. CDR3 nucleotide sequence: TGTGCCAGCAGCTTGAACAGCGGGAGATATAATGAGCAGTTCTTC.

The V gene is TRBV7-8, the J gene TRBJ2-1, with D perhaps matching TRBD1 (6 bases). V was cut by 4 bases and J by 4 bases, with 11 bases left in between. CDR1 and CDR2 (germline): SGHVS, FQNEAQ. There are 14 residues in the CDR3. CDR3 DNA: TGTGCCAGCAGCTACGGACAGTCATACAATGAGCAGTTCTTC. This codes for CASSYGQSYNEQFF.

In DNA, the CDR3 is TGTGCCAGCAGTTTAGGGGTAGTAGCGGGAGCAGATACGCAGTATTTT. This translates into CASSLGVVAGADTQYF. The chain joins TRBV28 to TRBJ2-3; 9 nucleotides line up with TRBD2. Germline CDR1 MDHEN, CDR2 SYDVKM. The CDR3 sequence is 16 residues long. The J segment lost 4 bases and the V segment lost 2 bases, leaving 7 bases of the junction unmatched.

A single count supports this clone. The chain couples TRBV10-2 to TRBJ2-4; 11 bases align to TRBD1. The CDR3 has 18 residues. Unmatched junction bases numbered 12, after V lost 7 bases and J lost 1 base. Germline V gene sequence: CDR1 WSHSY, CDR2 SAAADI. CDR3 sequence reads: CASTPDRGRFWAKNIQYF. The CDR3 region has the DNA TGCGCCAGCACCCCGGACAGGGGGCGCTTCTGGGCCAAAAACATTCAGTACTTC.